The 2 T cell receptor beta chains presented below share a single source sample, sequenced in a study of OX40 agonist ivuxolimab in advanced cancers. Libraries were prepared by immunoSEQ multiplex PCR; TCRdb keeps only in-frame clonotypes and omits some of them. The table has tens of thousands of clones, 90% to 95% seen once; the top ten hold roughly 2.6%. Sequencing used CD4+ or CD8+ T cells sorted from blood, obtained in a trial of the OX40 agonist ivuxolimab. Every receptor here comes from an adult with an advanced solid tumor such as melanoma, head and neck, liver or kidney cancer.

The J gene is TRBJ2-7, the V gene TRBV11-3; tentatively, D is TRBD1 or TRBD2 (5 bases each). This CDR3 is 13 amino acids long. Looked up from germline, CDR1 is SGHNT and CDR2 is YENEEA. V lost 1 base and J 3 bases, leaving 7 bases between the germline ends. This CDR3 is CASSLGDGYEQYF. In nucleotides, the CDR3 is TGTGCCAGCAGCTTAGGGGACGGCTACGAGCAGTACTTC.

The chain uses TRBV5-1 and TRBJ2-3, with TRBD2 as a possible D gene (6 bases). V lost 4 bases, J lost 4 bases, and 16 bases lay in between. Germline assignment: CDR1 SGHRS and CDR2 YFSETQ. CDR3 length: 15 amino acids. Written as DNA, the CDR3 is TGCGCCAGCAGCCGTAGCGGTAGATCCGCAGATACGCAGTATTTT. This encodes CASSRSGRSADTQYF. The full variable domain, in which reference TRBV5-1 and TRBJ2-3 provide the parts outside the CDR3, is KAGVTQTPRYLIKTRGQQVTLSCSPISGHRSVSWYQQTPGQGLQFLFEYFSETQRNKGNFPGRFSGRQFSNSRSEMNVSTLELGDSALYLCASSRSGRSADTQYFGPGTRLTVL.